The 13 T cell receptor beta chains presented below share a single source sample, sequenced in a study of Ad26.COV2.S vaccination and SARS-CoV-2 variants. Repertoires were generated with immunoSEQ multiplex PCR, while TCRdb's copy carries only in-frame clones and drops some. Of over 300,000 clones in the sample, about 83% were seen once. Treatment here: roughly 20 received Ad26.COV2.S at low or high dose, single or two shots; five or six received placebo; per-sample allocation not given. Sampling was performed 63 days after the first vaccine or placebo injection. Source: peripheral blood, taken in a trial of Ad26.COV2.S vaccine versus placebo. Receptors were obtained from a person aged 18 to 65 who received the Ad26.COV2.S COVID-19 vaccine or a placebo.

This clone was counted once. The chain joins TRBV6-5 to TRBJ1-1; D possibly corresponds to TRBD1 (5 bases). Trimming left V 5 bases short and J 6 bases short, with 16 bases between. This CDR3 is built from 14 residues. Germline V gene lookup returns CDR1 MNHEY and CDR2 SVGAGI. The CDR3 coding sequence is TGTGCCAGCAGTCGTACAGGCTCGGGGGCTGAAGCTTTCTTT. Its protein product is CASSRTGSGAEAFF.

The CDR3 protein is CASSHQTSARYEQYF. CDR3 bases: TGTGCCAGCAGCCACCAGACTAGCGCTAGATACGAGCAGTACTTC. The chain carries TRBV7-2 and TRBJ2-7; TRBD2 matches 8 bases. Germline V gives CDR1 SGHTA, CDR2 FQGNSA. The CDR3 is 15 amino acids. Trimming cost V 5 bases and J 4 bases; bases outside gene matches: 10. The full variable domain, in which reference TRBV7-2 and TRBJ2-7 provide the parts outside the CDR3, is GAGVSQSPSNKVTEKGKDVELRCDPISGHTALYWYRQSLGQGLEFLIYFQGNSAPDKSGLPSDRFSAERTGGSVSTLTIQRTQQEDSAVYLCASSHQTSARYEQYFGPGTRLTVT.

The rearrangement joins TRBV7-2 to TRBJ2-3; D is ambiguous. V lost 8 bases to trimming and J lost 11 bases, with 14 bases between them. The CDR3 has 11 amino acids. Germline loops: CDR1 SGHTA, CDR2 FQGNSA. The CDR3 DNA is TGTGCCAGCGCCATACGGCTTGTGCAGTATTTT. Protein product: CASAIRLVQYF.

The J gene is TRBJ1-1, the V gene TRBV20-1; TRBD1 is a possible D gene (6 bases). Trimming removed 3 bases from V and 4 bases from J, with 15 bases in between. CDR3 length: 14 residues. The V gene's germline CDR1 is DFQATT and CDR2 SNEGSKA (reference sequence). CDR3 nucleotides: TGCAGTGCTAGTGCAGGGGCCGGTGTCACTGAAGCTTTCTTT. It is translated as CSASAGAGVTEAFF.

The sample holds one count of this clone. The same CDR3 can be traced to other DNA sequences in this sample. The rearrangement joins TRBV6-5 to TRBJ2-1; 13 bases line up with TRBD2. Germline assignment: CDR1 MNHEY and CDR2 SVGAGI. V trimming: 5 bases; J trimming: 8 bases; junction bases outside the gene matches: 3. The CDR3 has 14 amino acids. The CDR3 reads CASSRTSGSDEQFF. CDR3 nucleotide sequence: TGTGCCAGCAGTCGGACTAGCGGGAGTGATGAGCAGTTCTTC.

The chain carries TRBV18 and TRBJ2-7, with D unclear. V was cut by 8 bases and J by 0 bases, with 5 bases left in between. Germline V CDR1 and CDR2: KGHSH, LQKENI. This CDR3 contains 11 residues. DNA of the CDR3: TGTGCCAGCCGCGCCTCCTACGAGCAGTACTTC. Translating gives CASRASYEQYF.

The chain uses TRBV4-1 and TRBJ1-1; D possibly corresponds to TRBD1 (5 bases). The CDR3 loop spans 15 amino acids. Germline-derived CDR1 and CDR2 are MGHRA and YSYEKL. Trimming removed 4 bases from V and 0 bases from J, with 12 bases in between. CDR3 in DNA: TGCGCCAGCAGCCGAGAGACAGCAGTGAACACTGAAGCTTTCTTT. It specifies CASSRETAVNTEAFF.

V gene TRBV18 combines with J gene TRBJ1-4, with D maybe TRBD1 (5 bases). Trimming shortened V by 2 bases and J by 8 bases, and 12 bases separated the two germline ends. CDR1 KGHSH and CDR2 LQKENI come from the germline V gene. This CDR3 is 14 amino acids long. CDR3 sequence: CASSPRRGWEKLFF. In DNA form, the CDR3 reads TGTGCCAGCTCACCAAGGCGGGGCTGGGAAAAACTGTTTTTT.

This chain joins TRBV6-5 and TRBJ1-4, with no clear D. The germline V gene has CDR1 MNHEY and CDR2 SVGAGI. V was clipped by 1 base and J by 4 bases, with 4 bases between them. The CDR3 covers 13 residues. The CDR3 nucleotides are TGTGCCAGCAGTTACTTGGGTAATGAAAAACTGTTTTTT. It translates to CASSYLGNEKLFF.

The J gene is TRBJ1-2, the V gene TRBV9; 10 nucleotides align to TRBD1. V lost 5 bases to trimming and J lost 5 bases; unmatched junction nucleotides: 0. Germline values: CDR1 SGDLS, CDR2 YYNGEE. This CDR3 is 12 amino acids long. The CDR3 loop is CASRDRGYGYTF. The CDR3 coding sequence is TGTGCCAGCAGGGACAGGGGGTATGGCTACACCTTC.

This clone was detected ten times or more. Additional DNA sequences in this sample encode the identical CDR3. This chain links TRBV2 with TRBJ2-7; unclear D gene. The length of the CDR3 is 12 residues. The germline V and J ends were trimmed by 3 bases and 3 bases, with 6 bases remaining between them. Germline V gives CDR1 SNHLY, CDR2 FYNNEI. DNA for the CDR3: TGTGCCAGCAGTGACAGAGTCTACGAGCAGTACTTC. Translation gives CASSDRVYEQYF.

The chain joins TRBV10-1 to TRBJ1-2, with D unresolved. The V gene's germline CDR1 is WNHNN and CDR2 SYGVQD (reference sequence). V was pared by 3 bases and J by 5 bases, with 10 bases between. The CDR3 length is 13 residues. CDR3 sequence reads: CASSEDLEYGYTF. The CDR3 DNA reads TGCGCCAGCAGTGAAGACCTCGAGTATGGCTACACCTTC.

The CDR3 sequence is CASSLGGAGEQYF. The CDR3 DNA reads as TGTGCCAGCAGTTTAGGTGGGGCTGGGGAGCAGTACTTC. The rearrangement links TRBV12-3 or TRBV12-4 to TRBJ2-7; D is possibly TRBD1 (5 bases). The V end lost 1 base, the J end lost 7 bases, and 11 bases lay between the germline ends. This CDR3 is 13 amino acids long.